These T cell receptor beta chains were read from a single sample in a study of blood T cell repertoires in COVID-19. Profiling relied on immunoSEQ multiplex PCR, and the TCRdb table lists in-frame clones only, not all of them. Counted here are about 65,000 clones, 85% to 95% occurring once; the ten biggest clones make up 2.9%. The sequencing input was peripheral blood. These receptors all come from a man in his 70s with active COVID-19. The CDR3 runs from the conserved cysteine through the conserved F or W. D genes are given only for firm matches.

v_gene	j_gene	d_gene	CDR3nt	CDR3aa
TRBV24-1	TRBJ2-3	TRBD1	TGTGCCACCAGTGATTATCCTCCGGGACAGGGGGGAGATACGCAGTATTTT	CATSDYPPGQGGDTQYF
TRBV7-2	TRBJ2-5	-	TGTGCCAGCACCGGGGGGCAGGGTGCGACCCAGTACTTC	CASTGGQGATQYF
TRBV6-2/TRBV6-3	TRBJ2-1	TRBD2	TGTGCCAGCAGTTATTTCGGGACTAGCTTGAACAATGAGCAGTTCTTC	CASSYFGTSLNNEQFF
TRBV11-2	TRBJ2-7	TRBD2	TGTGCCAGCAGCTTAGATCTACTAGCGGGGCCCTACGAGCAGTACTTC	CASSLDLLAGPYEQYF
TRBV5-1	TRBJ2-2	TRBD1	TGCGCCAGCAGCTTGGGGACAGGGTTCACCGGGGAGCTGTTTTTT	CASSLGTGFTGELFF
TRBV7-9	TRBJ2-2	-	TGTGCCAGCAGCTCTGTACTAGCTAACGCGAACACCGGGGAGCTGTTTTTT	CASSSVLANANTGELFF
TRBV10-3	TRBJ2-2	TRBD1	TGTGCCATCAGTCAGACAGGGGAAACCGGGGAGCTGTTTTTT	CAISQTGETGELFF
TRBV28	TRBJ2-3	TRBD2	TGTGCCAGCAGTCGTACTAGCGGGGGGGCCGAGTGGACAGATACGCAGTATTTT	CASSRTSGGAEWTDTQYF
TRBV5-8	TRBJ2-3	-	TGTGCCAGCAGCTTGGGGCTCAACACAGATACGCAGTATTTT	CASSLGLNTDTQYF
TRBV7-2	TRBJ2-6	-	TGTGCCAGCAGCCCAGGCTTTGCTGGGGCCAACGTCCTGACTTTC	CASSPGFAGANVLTF
TRBV5-4	TRBJ1-1	-	TGTGCCAGCAGCTTGGCCAGGGAAGGATCTGAAGCTTTCTTT	CASSLAREGSEAFF